The 3 T cell receptor beta chains presented below share a single source sample, sequenced in a study of T cell repertoires in cytomegalovirus infection. One entry per CDR3 protein results from TCRdb running MiXCR on the reads. Here the sample spans around 100,000 distinct CDR3 sequences, 30% to 35% being singletons. These TCRs are of unknown antigen specificity. This sample comprised CD8+ T cells from cultured PBMCs, obtained from culture after CMV antigen stimulation. Receptor source: a human donor in good health (CMV status not recorded). Some clones in this sample may be carry-over from other donors' samples.

J is TRBJ2-5 and V is TRBV5-8, with 13 bases that match TRBD2. Per germline, CDR1 SGHTS and CDR2 YDEGEE. This CDR3 contains 15 residues. V trimming: 4 bases; J trimming: 4 bases; junction bases outside the gene matches: 4. The DNA of the CDR3 is TGTGCCAGCAGCCCACTAGCGGGGGGGCGAGAGACCCAGTACTTC. It yields the protein CASSPLAGGRETQYF.

V usage is TRBV7-9 and J usage is TRBJ2-7; 10 bases match TRBD2. Germline V CDR1 and CDR2: SEHNR, FQNEAQ (reference sequence). With 5 bases clipped from V and 2 bases from J, the junction kept 12 bases outside the gene matches. This CDR3 is 17 amino acids long. Here the CDR3 reads CASSQPPSGGPTYEQYF. CDR3 sequence (DNA): TGTGCCAGCAGCCAGCCCCCTAGCGGGGGACCCACCTACGAGCAGTACTTC.

The chain links TRBV19 to TRBJ2-7; TRBD1 aligns across 12 bases. CDR3 size: 15 residues. The V gene's germline CDR1 is LNHDA and CDR2 SQIVND (reference sequence). V lost 3 bases, J lost 3 bases, and 3 bases stayed unmatched. Written as DNA, the CDR3 is TGTGCCAGTAGTATGGGACAGGGGGCGTTCTACGAGCAGTACTTC. Protein: CASSMGQGAFYEQYF.